One sample yielded the 30 T cell receptor beta chains listed below, sequenced in a study of OX40 agonist ivuxolimab in advanced cancers. Produced via immunoSEQ multiplex PCR; TCRdb's table is partial and in-frame only. The sample contains 35,000 to 45,000 clones, approximately 88% of which appear only once. The specimen comprised CD4+ or CD8+ T cells sorted from blood, sampled in a trial of the OX40 agonist ivuxolimab. Every receptor here comes from an adult with an advanced solid tumor such as melanoma, head and neck, liver or kidney cancer.

V usage is TRBV7-8 and J usage is TRBJ2-3; D unclear. CDR1 SGHVS and CDR2 FQNEAQ come from the germline V gene. V lost 5 bases and J 1 base, leaving 7 bases between the germline ends. The length of the CDR3 is 13 residues. The CDR3 reads CASSNYGTDTQYF. The CDR3 nucleotides read TGTGCCAGCAGCAACTACGGCACAGATACGCAGTATTTT.

The gene calls are TRBV10-3 and TRBJ2-7; 8 positions match TRBD1. Germline lookup yields CDR1 ENHRY and CDR2 SYGVKD. J gave up 6 bases and V 11 bases, and 12 bases lay outside the gene matches. The CDR3 totals 13 residues. This chain's CDR3 is CAPQRGQEGEQYV. The DNA for the CDR3 is TGTGCCCCACAAAGGGGACAGGAGGGCGAGCAGTACGTC.

The chain links TRBV9 to TRBJ1-5; no firm D call. Trimming cost V 0 bases and J 3 bases, with 7 bases left between them. There are 14 residues in the CDR3. Germline-derived CDR1 and CDR2 are SGDLS and YYNGEE. CDR3 DNA: TGTGCCAGCAGCGTAGATGGGTACAATCAGCCCCAGCATTTT. Protein product: CASSVDGYNQPQHF.

The rearrangement links TRBV30 to TRBJ2-3; D is undetermined. The length of the CDR3 is 13 residues. The V gene's germline CDR1 is GTSNPN and CDR2 SVGIG (reference sequence). The ends were cut back, 0 bases at V and 1 base at J, with 5 bases in the middle. For the CDR3, the DNA is TGTGCCTGGAGTGTACCAGGCACAGATACGCAGTATTTT. Protein sequence: CAWSVPGTDTQYF.

The J gene is TRBJ2-3, the V gene TRBV28; 9 bases are shared with TRBD2. This CDR3 is 14 amino acids long. The V gene's germline CDR1 is MDHEN and CDR2 SYDVKM. J was trimmed by 6 bases and V by 2 bases; bases with no gene match: 3. The CDR3 region has the DNA TGTGCCAGCAGTTTAGCGGGGGGGCCGGATACGCAGTATTTT. Its protein is CASSLAGGPDTQYF. Full variable domain (missing parts from reference TRBV28 and TRBJ2-3): DVKVTQSSRYLVKRTGEKVFLECVQDMDHENMFWYRQDPGLGLRLIYFSYDVKMKEKGDIPEGYSVSREKKERFSLILESASTNQTSMYLCASSLAGGPDTQYFGPGTRLTVL.

The rearrangement links TRBV4-2 to TRBJ1-2; 9 bases agree with TRBD1. The CDR3 has 16 residues. CDR1 LGHNA and CDR2 YNFKEQ come from the germline V gene. V lost 2 bases to trimming and J lost 2 bases; unmatched junction nucleotides: 6. In DNA, the CDR3 is TGTGCCAGCAGCCAACCCGGGACAGGGTTAAACTATGGCTACACCTTC. Its protein product is CASSQPGTGLNYGYTF.

The V gene is TRBV10-2, the J gene TRBJ2-7, with D possibly TRBD2 on 5 matching bases. CDR1 is WSHSY, CDR2 SAAADI, per germline. Trimming took 4 bases from V and 7 from J, leaving 11 bases between them. CDR3 length: 12 amino acids. The CDR3 reads CASSADRGEQYV. CDR3 DNA sequence: TGCGCCAGCAGTGCCGATCGGGGAGAGCAGTACGTC.

The genes are TRBV18 and TRBJ2-3; 9 bases map to TRBD1. After removal of 4 bases from V and 3 bases from J, the junction contained 8 bases not matched to a gene. The CDR3 extends over 16 amino acids. Germline V gene lookup returns CDR1 KGHSH and CDR2 LQKENI. In nucleotides, the CDR3 is TGTGCCAGCTCACTACTCTCCGGGACAGGGACAGATACGCAGTATTTT. Protein sequence: CASSLLSGTGTDTQYF.

This chain connects TRBV10-3 to TRBJ2-5; D ambiguous. V lost 1 base and J 2 bases, leaving 8 bases between the germline ends. From germline, CDR1 is ENHRY and CDR2 SYGVKD. The CDR3 totals 14 residues. The CDR3 here is CAISEWKSQETQYF. The CDR3 nucleotides are TGTGCCATCAGTGAGTGGAAGAGTCAAGAGACCCAGTACTTC.

The chain carries TRBV6-5 and TRBJ1-2; 10 bases agree with TRBD1. The junction had 5 bases not matched to a gene; V was cut back by 5 bases and J by 5 bases. Germline CDR1 MNHEY, CDR2 SVGAGI. This CDR3 has 14 amino acids. CDR3 loop: CASSPGTGEYGYTF. CDR3 DNA: TGTGCCAGCAGTCCCGGGACAGGGGAATATGGCTACACCTTC.

The genes are TRBV5-6 and TRBJ2-7; D ambiguous. The V gene's germline CDR1 is SGHDT and CDR2 YYEEEE. The CDR3 runs 15 residues. V lost 4 bases to trimming and J lost 7 bases, with 21 bases between them. CDR3 sequence (DNA): TGTGCCAGCAGCCTATCATGGGGTTCAACTCGGGAGCAGTACTTC. Encoded protein: CASSLSWGSTREQYF.

The chain couples TRBV7-9 to TRBJ2-7; D is perhaps TRBD1 or TRBD2 (5 bases each). CDR3 length: 12 residues. Germline values: CDR1 SEHNR, CDR2 FQNEAQ (reference sequence). CDR3 sequence reads: CASSLEFREPYV. The CDR3 bases are TGTGCCAGCAGCTTAGAATTCAGGGAGCCGTACGTC.

The genes are TRBV5-6 and TRBJ2-7; D may be TRBD1 or TRBD2 (5 bases each). Germline V gene data show CDR1 as SGHDT and CDR2 as YYEEEE. V was clipped by 4 bases and J by 2 bases, with 10 bases between them. The CDR3 consists of 13 residues. The CDR3 is CASSKGRTYEQYF. CDR3 bases: TGTGCCAGCAGCAAGGGACGGACCTACGAGCAGTACTTC.

The CDR3 sequence is CASSQEEGMNTEAFF. The CDR3 DNA reads TGTGCCAGCAGCCAAGAAGAGGGGATGAACACTGAAGCTTTCTTT. The V gene is TRBV4-2, the J gene TRBJ1-1; D is possibly TRBD1 (5 bases). The germline V gene has CDR1 LGHNA and CDR2 YNFKEQ. This CDR3 is 15 amino acids long. V was shortened by 0 bases and J by 0 bases, with 8 bases between the two germline ends.

The chain has TRBV27 and TRBJ1-2; 7 bases match TRBD1. The CDR3 consists of 12 residues. Germline V lookup: CDR1 MNHEY, CDR2 SMNVEV (reference sequence). V lost 6 bases, J lost 4 bases, and 2 bases stayed unmatched. CDR3 region: CASRQGSYGYTF. CDR3 nucleotides: TGTGCCAGCAGACAGGGGAGCTATGGCTACACCTTC.

The chain links TRBV7-9 to TRBJ1-3; a possible D gene is TRBD1 (6 bases). The CDR3 runs 18 residues. Trimming stripped 4 bases from V and 1 base from J, with 20 bases between. The germline V gene encodes CDR1 SEHNR and CDR2 FQNEAQ (reference sequence). In DNA form, the CDR3 reads TGTGCCAGCAGCTCAGAACCGGGACACAGGCTATCTGGAAACACCATATATTTT. Its translation: CASSSEPGHRLSGNTIYF.

The CDR3 coding sequence is TGTGCCAGCAGCCCAGCGGACCTGCATTCACCCCTCCACTTT. It encodes CASSPADLHSPLHF. The chain uses TRBV7-9 and TRBJ1-6; D call uncertain. Trimming removed 5 bases at V and 8 bases at J, with 13 bases between. Germline CDR1 SEHNR, CDR2 FQNEAQ (reference sequence). The CDR3 has 14 amino acids.

The V and J genes are TRBV29-1 and TRBJ2-7; a weak D match, TRBD1 (5 bases). V was clipped by 6 bases and J by 4 bases, with 13 bases between them. Germline-derived CDR1 and CDR2 are SQVTM and ANQGSEA. The CDR3 is 12 residues long. The DNA for the CDR3 is TGCAGCGTCCCAGGGCCCCTGTACGAGCAGTACGTC. Residues: CSVPGPLYEQYV.

The chain combines TRBV27 with TRBJ2-7; either TRBD1 or TRBD2 may fit D (5 bases each). The CDR3 length is 12 residues. V was pared by 11 bases and J by 7 bases, with 18 bases between. Germline CDR1 and CDR2: MNHEY and SMNVEV (reference sequence). The CDR3 loop is CAVRGARWEQYF. As DNA, the CDR3 is TGTGCCGTTAGGGGAGCGAGGTGGGAGCAGTACTTC.

The chain recombines TRBV2 with TRBJ2-1; D remains unclear. Germline CDR1 reads SNHLY; CDR2 reads FYNNEI. The CDR3 spans 13 residues. V lost 8 bases and J lost 2, with 10 bases in between. The CDR3 region has the DNA TGTGCCAGCCGGTGGCAAACCTACAATGAGCAGTTCTTC. Its protein is CASRWQTYNEQFF.

This chain uses TRBV5-1 with TRBJ1-2, with D possibly matching TRBD1 (5 bases). V dropped 3 bases and J dropped 6 bases, with 18 bases sitting between them. This CDR3 is 15 amino acids long. Germline assignment: CDR1 SGHRS and CDR2 YFSETQ. The CDR3 region has the DNA TGCGCCAGCAGCTCTGAGGGACCGCTCTCCCATGGCTACACCTTC. Amino acids: CASSSEGPLSHGYTF.

V and J are TRBV27 and TRBJ2-2; D is possibly TRBD1 (6 bases). CDR3 length: 14 amino acids. Trimming pared 10 bases from V and 4 bases from J, leaving 16 bases between. The germline gives CDR1 MNHEY, CDR2 SMNVEV (reference sequence). The CDR3 spells CATCLGASTGELFF. In DNA form, the CDR3 reads TGTGCCACCTGTTTGGGGGCGAGCACCGGGGAGCTGTTTTTT.

This clone was observed a single time. V usage is TRBV9 and J usage is TRBJ1-2; D unclear. Germline V CDR1 and CDR2: SGDLS, YYNGEE. The CDR3 runs 16 residues. Trimming took off 3 bases at V and 1 base at J, with 16 bases between the two ends. CDR3 region: CASSAGNGAFNYGYTF. CDR3 nucleotides: TGTGCCAGCAGCGCCGGGAATGGAGCCTTTAACTATGGCTACACCTTC.

This chain joins TRBV28 and TRBJ2-7; D not certain. V was cut by 1 base and J by 7 bases, with 11 bases left in between. The CDR3 has 13 amino acids. Germline CDR1 and CDR2: MDHEN and SYDVKM. CDR3 nucleotides: TGTGCCAGCAGTTTATCCCTCCGGGTGGAGCAGTACTTC. Translation: CASSLSLRVEQYF.

V usage is TRBV7-2 and J usage is TRBJ2-1, with 8 bases lining up with TRBD1. Germline CDR1 and CDR2: SGHTA and FQGNSA. The CDR3 has 15 residues. Germline trimming cut 5 bases from V and 4 bases from J; bases unmatched to any gene: 7. The CDR3, as DNA: TGTGCCAGCAGCCGAGAACGGACAGGGTACAATGAGCAGTTCTTC. It is translated as CASSRERTGYNEQFF.

The chain carries TRBV10-3 and TRBJ2-7, with D perhaps TRBD1 or TRBD2 (5 bases each). This CDR3 is built from 15 residues. V was clipped by 5 bases and J by 0 bases, with 14 bases between them. Germline values: CDR1 ENHRY, CDR2 SYGVKD. The CDR3 nucleotides read TGTGCCATCAGTTCCAGGGACCGGAGCTCCTACGAGCAGTACGTC. Translated, it gives CAISSRDRSSYEQYV.

CDR3 loop: CASSLLQGVSPLHF. In DNA, the CDR3 is TGTGCCAGCAGCTTATTGCAGGGGGTTTCACCCCTCCACTTT. The chain links TRBV7-9 to TRBJ1-6, with 7 nucleotides matching TRBD1. After removal of 2 bases from V and 9 bases from J, the junction contained 4 bases not matched to a gene. Germline assignment: CDR1 SEHNR and CDR2 FQNEAQ (reference sequence). The CDR3 has 14 amino acids.

This clone was picked up a small number of times. This chain uses TRBV4-3 with TRBJ2-7, with D maybe TRBD1 (6 bases). The CDR3 is made up of 15 amino acids. Trimming stripped 1 base from V and 0 bases from J, with 10 bases between. Germline CDR1 reads LGHNA; CDR2 reads YSLEER. CDR3 in DNA: TGCGCCAGCAGCCAAGGTCAGGACAGCTCCTACGAGCAGTACTTC. The encoded protein is CASSQGQDSSYEQYF.

This rearrangement joins TRBV6-6 to TRBJ1-2; D gene unclear. Germline V gene sequence: CDR1 MNHNY, CDR2 SVGAGI (reference sequence). CDR3 size: 16 residues. V was trimmed by 7 bases and J by 7 bases, leaving 25 bases between them. The CDR3 protein is CASTFSTLYSGAGYTF. The CDR3 DNA reads TGTGCCAGCACTTTCTCAACTCTCTACTCTGGTGCTGGCTACACCTTC.

This chain connects TRBV10-3 to TRBJ1-1; 7 nucleotides line up with TRBD1. J gave up 4 bases and V 0 bases, and 5 bases lay outside the gene matches. This CDR3 is 15 amino acids long. Germline V gene sequence: CDR1 ENHRY, CDR2 SYGVKD. The CDR3 loop is CAISESQGEFTEAFF. As DNA, the CDR3 is TGTGCCATCAGTGAGTCCCAGGGGGAGTTCACTGAAGCTTTCTTT.